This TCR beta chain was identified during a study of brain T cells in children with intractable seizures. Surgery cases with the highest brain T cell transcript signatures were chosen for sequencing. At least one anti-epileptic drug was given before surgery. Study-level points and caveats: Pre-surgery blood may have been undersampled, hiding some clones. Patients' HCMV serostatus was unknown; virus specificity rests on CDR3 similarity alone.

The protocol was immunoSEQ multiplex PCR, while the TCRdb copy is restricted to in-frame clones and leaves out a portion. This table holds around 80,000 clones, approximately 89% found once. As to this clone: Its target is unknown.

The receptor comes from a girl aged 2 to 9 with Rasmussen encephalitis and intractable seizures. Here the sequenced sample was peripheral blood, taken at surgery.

CDR3 sequence (DNA): TGTGCCAGTAGTTTCGGACAGGGGGACACCGGGGAGCTGTTTTTT. Translation: CASSFGQGDTGELFF. This rearrangement joins TRBV19 to TRBJ2-2; 10 nucleotides line up with TRBD1. Trimming at V came to 5 bases and at J to 3 bases, leaving 3 bases not matched to a gene. The CDR3 is 15 residues long. Germline-derived CDR1 and CDR2 are LNHDA and SQIVND (reference sequence).